The 24 T cell receptor beta chains reported below all come from one sample, sequenced in a study of blood T cell repertoires in COVID-19. Clones were read by immunoSEQ multiplex PCR, and TCRdb kept only the in-frame ones, dropping some. The table has under 150,000 clones, around 88% seen once. The sample consisted of peripheral blood. Receptor source: a man older than 75 with active or convalescent COVID-19.

This chain links TRBV14 with TRBJ1-1, with TRBD1 as a possible D gene (5 bases). Per the germline V gene, CDR1 is SGHDN and CDR2 is FVKESK. V was clipped by 3 bases and J by 1 base, with 6 bases between them. This CDR3 is 13 amino acids long. CDR3 in amino acids: CASSHTGNTEAFF. The CDR3 bases are TGTGCCAGCAGCCACACAGGGAACACTGAAGCTTTCTTT.

The chain's CDR3 is CASSTGTPDGTEAFF. CDR3 nucleotides: TGTGCCAGCTCTACCGGGACTCCGGATGGCACTGAAGCTTTCTTT. This rearrangement joins TRBV18 to TRBJ1-1; TRBD1 might be the D (5 bases). Trimming pared 6 bases from V and 4 bases from J, leaving 18 bases between. Germline V gene sequence: CDR1 KGHSH, CDR2 LQKENI. CDR3 length: 15 residues.

This clone was detected once. Distinct nucleotide sequences in the sample also encode this CDR3. The V and J genes are TRBV3-1 (or the pseudogene TRBV3-2) and TRBJ2-1; 14 bases fit TRBD2. J gave up 4 bases and V 4 bases, and 3 bases lay outside the gene matches. Looked up from germline, CDR1 is LGHDT and CDR2 is YNNKEL (reference sequence). CDR3 size: 16 residues. The CDR3 DNA reads TGTGCCAGCAGCCCACGGACTAGCGGGGGGTACAATGAGCAGTTCTTC. Its protein product is CASSPRTSGGYNEQFF.

The CDR3 bases are TGTGCCAGCAGCTTAGAATGGAGTAGTCATTACAAGAAGACCCAGTACTTC. Encoded protein: CASSLEWSSHYKKTQYF. The V and J genes are TRBV7-2 and TRBJ2-5; no clear D gene. This CDR3 region has 17 residues. Trimming took 1 base from V and 6 from J, leaving 21 bases between them. CDR1 is SGHTA, CDR2 FQGNSA, per germline.

The chain couples TRBV6-2 or TRBV6-3 to TRBJ1-2; 10 nucleotides line up with TRBD1. The CDR3 runs 13 residues. V lost 6 bases to trimming and J lost 10 bases; unmatched junction nucleotides: 8. Germline CDR1 MNHEY, CDR2 SVGEGT. DNA for the CDR3: TGTGCCAGCAGCGGACAGGGGGATACTCCCTACACCTTC. Its protein is CASSGQGDTPYTF.

The genes are TRBV5-1 and TRBJ1-4, with a tentative D call TRBD1 (6 bases). Trimming stripped 4 bases from V and 5 bases from J, with 9 bases between. The length of the CDR3 is 13 residues. CDR1 is SGHRS and CDR2 is YFSETQ in the germline V gene. CDR3 bases: TGCGCCAGCAGCCCAACAGGGAATGAAAAACTGTTTTTT. Its protein is CASSPTGNEKLFF.

The count of this clone is one. This chain links TRBV2 with TRBJ1-1; no definite D call. Germline V CDR1 and CDR2: SNHLY, FYNNEI. This CDR3 is 15 amino acids long. The V and J ends lost 1 base and 1 base respectively, with 10 bases between them. The DNA for the CDR3 is TGTGCCAGCAGTGAAGAGGCCAGCGCGAACACTGAAGCTTTCTTT. Residues: CASSEEASANTEAFF.

The CDR3 region has the DNA TGTGCCAGCAGTTTATCAACCGCGGCTAATGAAAAACTGTTTTTT. Amino acid sequence: CASSLSTAANEKLFF. The chain combines TRBV28 with TRBJ1-4; no definite D call. From germline, CDR1 is MDHEN and CDR2 SYDVKM. Trimming removed 1 base at V and 3 bases at J, with 9 bases between. The CDR3 is 15 residues long.

The table lists this clone with a few counts. The chain joins TRBV7-8 to TRBJ1-2, with TRBD1 matching 7 bases. V was pared by 1 base and J by 7 bases, with 6 bases of the junction left unmatched. CDR3 length: 14 amino acids. Germline V gene lookup returns CDR1 SGHVS and CDR2 FQNEAQ. The CDR3 region is CASSLVEGAFGYTF. Written as DNA, the CDR3 is TGTGCCAGCAGCTTAGTCGAGGGGGCCTTTGGCTACACCTTC.

This clone was observed once. Mismatch with germline at one junction end may stem from a read error. This same CDR3 is encoded by further DNA sequences in the sample. The gene calls are TRBV6-2 or TRBV6-3 and TRBJ1-4; D might be TRBD1 (5 bases). This CDR3 comprises 14 residues. The germline gives CDR1 MNHEY, CDR2 SVGEGT. CDR3 amino acids: CASSPGLGGEKLFF. The CDR3 nucleotides are TGTGCCAGCAGTCCAGGACTGGGGGGTGAAAAATTGTTTTTT.

The chain carries TRBV7-2 and TRBJ1-1, with 9 bases fitting TRBD1. Per the germline V gene, CDR1 is SGHTA and CDR2 is FQGNSA. CDR3 length equals 14 residues. V shed 4 bases and J 5 bases; nucleotides not matched to a gene: 5. The DNA for the CDR3 is TGTGCCAGCAGCTCCCAGGGACAGGGAACTGAAGCTTTCTTT. Its translation: CASSSQGQGTEAFF.

This clone has only a few counts. V usage is TRBV24-1 and J usage is TRBJ1-4; tentative D call: TRBD1 (6 bases). Germline-derived CDR1 and CDR2 are KGHDR and SFDVKD. Trimming pared 3 bases from V and 0 bases from J, leaving 13 bases between. CDR3 length: 17 residues. The CDR3 bases are TGTGCCACCAGTGATCTCCGGACAGACCCAACTAATGAAAAACTGTTTTTT. As protein: CATSDLRTDPTNEKLFF.

DNA of the CDR3: TGTGCCAGCAGCTTGGCGCTAGCGGGGGCCAATGAGCAGTTCTTC. Encoded protein: CASSLALAGANEQFF. This sequence joins TRBV5-4 and TRBJ2-1; 10 bases match TRBD2. Germline-derived CDR1 and CDR2 are SGHNT and YYREEE (reference sequence). This CDR3 region has 15 residues. V was clipped by 0 bases and J by 6 bases; unmatched bases: 3. Full variable domain (rest looked up from reference TRBV5-4 and TRBJ2-1): ETGVTQSPTHLIKTRGQQVTLRCSSQSGHNTVSWYQQALGQGPQFIFQYYREEENGRGNFPPRFSGLQFPNYSSELNVNALELDDSALYLCASSLALAGANEQFFGPGTRLTVL.

This clone showed up just once. Relative to the germline gene, one junction end is altered; a read error may explain this. The V call is TRBV7-7, the J call TRBJ2-5, with 9 bases identical to TRBD2. CDR1 is SSHAT, CDR2 FNYEAQ, per germline (reference sequence). This CDR3 has 16 amino acids. The CDR3 spells CASSLGSGGSRETQYF. DNA for the CDR3: TGTGCTAGCAGCTTAGGTAGCGGGGGTTCTCGCGAGACCCAGTACTTC.

The V and J genes are TRBV5-1 and TRBJ1-1; maybe TRBD1 (6 bases). This CDR3 is 15 amino acids long. V shed 4 bases and J shed 4 bases, with 17 bases lying between them. Per the germline V gene, CDR1 is SGHRS and CDR2 is YFSETQ. The CDR3 sequence is CASSDPTGGSTEAFF. The CDR3, as DNA: TGCGCCAGCAGCGACCCGACAGGAGGATCCACTGAAGCTTTCTTT.

The chain's CDR3 is CASSAGGDANSPLHF. The CDR3 region has the DNA TGTGCCAGCAGTGCCGGGGGAGATGCTAATTCACCCCTCCACTTT. V gene TRBV25-1 combines with J gene TRBJ1-6; tentatively, D is TRBD1 (5 bases). Per the germline V gene, CDR1 is MGHDK and CDR2 is SYGVNS. The germline V and J ends were trimmed by 4 bases and 6 bases, with 13 bases remaining between them. CDR3 length: 15 amino acids. Variable domain in full (rest from reference TRBV25-1 and TRBJ1-6): EADIYQTPRYLVIGTGKKITLECSQTMGHDKMYWYQQDPGMELHLIHYSYGVNSTEKGDLSSESTVSRIRTEHFPLTLESARPSHTSQYLCASSAGGDANSPLHFGNGTRLTVT.

The genes are TRBV7-8 and TRBJ2-7; tentative D call: TRBD1 (7 bases). This CDR3 region has 15 residues. The V end was cut by 2 bases, the J end by 1 base, with 12 bases between. CDR1 and CDR2 (germline): SGHVS, FQNEAQ. The CDR3 region is CASSLFQGGSYEQYF. The CDR3, as DNA: TGTGCCAGCAGCTTATTCCAGGGGGGATCCTACGAGCAGTACTTC.

The chain employs TRBV3-1 (or the pseudogene TRBV3-2) and TRBJ1-2; 9 bases line up with TRBD1. The germline V gene has CDR1 LGHDT and CDR2 YNNKEL (reference sequence). V gave up 3 bases and J gave up 1 base; unmatched junction bases: 6. This CDR3 is built from 16 residues. The CDR3 DNA follows: TGTGCCAGCAGCCAGTGGGGACAGGGCAATAACTATGGCTACACCTTC. As protein: CASSQWGQGNNYGYTF.

The chain has TRBV2 and TRBJ2-7; 8 bases align to TRBD1. Germline CDR1 reads SNHLY; CDR2 reads FYNNEI. The CDR3 is 13 amino acids. Losses at the gene ends were 7 bases for V and 5 bases for J; bases not matched to a gene: 7. CDR3 region: CASNLDRDHEQYF. CDR3 nucleotides: TGTGCCAGCAACCTGGACAGGGACCACGAGCAGTACTTC. The full variable domain, rest sourced from reference TRBV2 and TRBJ2-7, is EPEVTQTPSHQVTQMGQEVILRCVPISNHLYFYWYRQILGQKVEFLVSFYNNEISEKSEIFDDQFSVERPDGSNFTLKIRSTKLEDSAMYFCASNLDRDHEQYFGPGTRLTVT.

The gene calls are TRBV28 and TRBJ1-1; no clear D. Per germline, CDR1 MDHEN and CDR2 SYDVKM. The CDR3 is 12 residues long. The germline V and J ends were trimmed by 8 bases and 4 bases, with 11 bases remaining between them. The CDR3 sequence is CASRGGRTEAFF. Here the CDR3 DNA reads TGTGCCAGCCGGGGAGGGCGCACTGAAGCTTTCTTT.

The chain couples TRBV7-2 to TRBJ2-1; 7 bases line up with TRBD1. The CDR3 runs to 16 residues. CDR1 and CDR2 (germline): SGHTA, FQGNSA. The J segment lost 0 bases and the V segment lost 3 bases, leaving 5 bases of the junction unmatched. The DNA for the CDR3 is TGTGCCAGCAGCTTCGACTCAGGGGGCTCCTACAATGAGCAGTTCTTC. Protein: CASSFDSGGSYNEQFF. Full variable domain (remainder filled in from reference TRBV7-2 and TRBJ2-1): GAGVSQSPSNKVTEKGKDVELRCDPISGHTALYWYRQSLGQGLEFLIYFQGNSAPDKSGLPSDRFSAERTGGSVSTLTIQRTQQEDSAVYLCASSFDSGGSYNEQFFGPGTRLTVL.

This clone was seen once. The genes are TRBV7-2 and TRBJ2-1, with TRBD1 matching 7 bases. The V segment lost 5 bases and the J segment 8 bases; nucleotides outside the gene matches: 12. This CDR3 spans 15 amino acids. The germline V gene has CDR1 SGHTA and CDR2 FQGNSA. The CDR3 spells CASSPGDSTKHEQFF. CDR3 nucleotide sequence: TGTGCCAGCAGCCCAGGGGACAGTACCAAGCATGAGCAGTTCTTC.

The J gene is TRBJ2-7, the V gene TRBV21-1; the D call TRBD2 from the table was never checked on the DNA. TRBV21-1 is a pseudogene segment. This CDR3 is built from 15 residues. DNA for the CDR3: TGTGCCAGCAGCAAAGAGGCTAGCGGGGACTACGAGCAGTACTTC. It encodes CASSKEASGDYEQYF.

This chain connects TRBV7-2 to TRBJ2-1; 7 bases line up with TRBD1. This CDR3 spans 16 amino acids. Germline values: CDR1 SGHTA, CDR2 FQGNSA. After removal of 5 bases from V and 0 bases from J, the junction contained 7 bases not matched to a gene. The chain's CDR3 is CASSPTGLSSYNEQFF. The CDR3 nucleotides read TGTGCCAGCAGCCCGACAGGGTTGAGCTCCTACAATGAGCAGTTCTTC. The entire variable domain, with the rest obtained from reference TRBV7-2 and TRBJ2-1, is as follows: GAGVSQSPSNKVTEKGKDVELRCDPISGHTALYWYRQSLGQGLEFLIYFQGNSAPDKSGLPSDRFSAERTGGSVSTLTIQRTQQEDSAVYLCASSPTGLSSYNEQFFGPGTRLTVL.